The next 27 T cell receptor beta chains were all read from a single sample in a study of blood T cell repertoires in COVID-19. Sequencing used immunoSEQ multiplex PCR; TCRdb keeps in-frame clones, though not all of them. The repertoire has a few hundred thousand clones, around 90% of them found once; the top ten carry just over 2.5%. What was sequenced was peripheral blood. These receptors were collected from a person under 35 with COVID-19, enrolled during active disease.

The J gene is TRBJ2-3, the V gene TRBV3-1 (or the pseudogene TRBV3-2); 11 bases match TRBD1. Per the germline V gene, CDR1 is LGHDT and CDR2 is YNNKEL (reference sequence). The trim removed 4 bases at V and 4 bases at J, leaving 1 base unmatched. The CDR3 consists of 14 residues. CDR3 residues: CASSLGQGADTQYF. The CDR3 bases are TGTGCCAGCAGCCTGGGACAGGGGGCAGATACGCAGTATTTT.

Only one count was recorded for this clone. The rearrangement joins TRBV9 to TRBJ2-1; 14 bases are shared with TRBD2. There are 17 residues in the CDR3. Germline V gives CDR1 SGDLS, CDR2 YYNGEE. The trim removed 3 bases at V and 0 bases at J, leaving 2 bases unmatched. Written as DNA, the CDR3 is TGTGCCAGCAGCGGACTAGCGGGAGGGAGCTCCTACAATGAGCAGTTCTTC. Its translation is CASSGLAGGSSYNEQFF.

This clone was counted a single time. This rearrangement joins TRBV29-1 to TRBJ1-1; 9 positions match TRBD1. Germline V gene lookup returns CDR1 SQVTM and CDR2 ANQGSEA. The CDR3 covers 13 residues. V gave up 7 bases and J gave up 1 base; unmatched junction bases: 4. The CDR3 region has the DNA TGCAGCGGGGGGGACAGGGAGAACACTGAAGCTTTCTTT. It is translated as CSGGDRENTEAFF.

The CDR3, as DNA: TGTGCCAGCAGTTACGGGGGGGTCGGAAATTCACCCCTCCACTTT. The encoded protein is CASSYGGVGNSPLHF. This chain uses TRBV6-5 with TRBJ1-6; TRBD1 might be the D (5 bases). The V gene lost 2 bases and the J gene lost 7 bases, with 12 bases spanning the gap. The germline V gene encodes CDR1 MNHEY and CDR2 SVGAGI. There are 15 residues in the CDR3.

The J gene is TRBJ2-7, the V gene TRBV13; D is undetermined. The CDR3 is made up of 13 amino acids. Germline V gene lookup returns CDR1 PRHDT and CDR2 FYEKMQ (reference sequence). V dropped 5 bases and J dropped 4 bases, with 12 bases sitting between them. The DNA for the CDR3 is TGTGCCAGCAGCCTAACAGTATTTTACGAGCAGTACTTC. Translation gives CASSLTVFYEQYF.

The chain carries TRBV30 and TRBJ1-3; D gene ambiguous. Germline V lookup: CDR1 GTSNPN, CDR2 SVGIG (reference sequence). The V and J ends lost 2 bases and 3 bases respectively, with 11 bases between them. The CDR3 has 14 amino acids. DNA for the CDR3: TGTGCCTGGAGTACGGGTTTTGGTGGAAACACCATATATTTT. It codes for CAWSTGFGGNTIYF.

This clone was picked up one time. The chain is built from TRBV19 and TRBJ1-3, with a tentative D call TRBD1 (5 bases). V shed 2 bases and J shed 3 bases, with 11 bases lying between them. CDR3 length equals 15 residues. Germline lookup yields CDR1 LNHDA and CDR2 SQIVND (reference sequence). The CDR3 here is CASSIQGKIGNTIYF. CDR3 coding DNA: TGTGCCAGTAGTATACAGGGCAAGATTGGAAACACCATATATTTT.

The gene calls are TRBV24-1 and TRBJ1-4, with no clear D. Germline V gene lookup returns CDR1 KGHDR and CDR2 SFDVKD. The V end was cut by 3 bases, the J end by 6 bases, with 13 bases between. This CDR3 spans 15 amino acids. The chain's CDR3 is CATSDRNSGDEKLFF. The CDR3 DNA reads as TGTGCCACCAGTGATAGGAACTCAGGTGATGAAAAACTGTTTTTT.

The chain uses TRBV4-1 and TRBJ2-5; 11 nucleotides line up with TRBD1. The V segment lost 4 bases and the J segment 5 bases; nucleotides outside the gene matches: 6. The CDR3 consists of 15 residues. Germline CDR1 and CDR2: MGHRA and YSYEKL. CDR3 bases: TGCGCCAGCAGCCTGAAGGGGACAGGGGGGGAGACCCAGTACTTC. Its translation: CASSLKGTGGETQYF.

The genes are TRBV9 and TRBJ2-5; D not resolved. V lost 0 bases, J lost 0 bases, and 6 bases lay in between. CDR3 length: 14 amino acids. Germline CDR1 and CDR2: SGDLS and YYNGEE. CDR3 loop: CASSVGAYQETQYF. The CDR3, as DNA: TGTGCCAGCAGCGTAGGGGCGTACCAAGAGACCCAGTACTTC.

The rearrangement joins TRBV13 to TRBJ2-2; 8 bases match TRBD2. The V segment lost 9 bases and the J segment 0 bases; nucleotides outside the gene matches: 6. This CDR3 spans 15 amino acids. Germline V CDR1 and CDR2: PRHDT, FYEKMQ (reference sequence). This CDR3 reads CASQREPTNTGELFF. CDR3 nucleotide sequence: TGTGCCAGTCAGCGGGAGCCTACGAACACCGGGGAGCTGTTTTTT.

V is TRBV6-6 and J is TRBJ2-2; 8 bases are a match to TRBD1. Germline values: CDR1 MNHNY, CDR2 SVGAGI (reference sequence). This CDR3 has 14 residues. The trim removed 6 bases at V and 1 base at J, leaving 1 base unmatched. The CDR3 DNA follows: TGTGCCAGCAGAGGGACAGGGAACACCGGGGAGCTGTTTTTT. It is translated as CASRGTGNTGELFF.

The CDR3: CASSLVAGGETQYF. In DNA, the CDR3 is TGTGCCAGCAGCTTAGTAGCGGGAGGGGAGACCCAGTACTTC. The rearrangement uses TRBV7-6 and TRBJ2-5; 11 positions match TRBD2. V gave up 1 base and J gave up 5 bases; unmatched junction bases: 0. Germline loops: CDR1 SGHVS, CDR2 FNYEAQ. The CDR3 has 14 amino acids.

This chain joins TRBV18 and TRBJ2-2, with TRBD2 as a possible D gene (5 bases). Germline V gives CDR1 KGHSH, CDR2 LQKENI. Trimming cost V 3 bases and J 1 base, with 12 bases left between them. The CDR3 is made up of 16 amino acids. The CDR3 loop reads CASSPPLGENTGELFF. For the CDR3, the DNA is TGTGCCAGCTCACCCCCACTAGGAGAGAACACCGGGGAGCTGTTTTTT.

The CDR3 DNA reads as TGTGCCAGCAGTTTATCGGGTTTGGGCAGGGCCGAAATAGAGACCCAGTACTTC. Translating gives CASSLSGLGRAEIETQYF. J is TRBJ2-5 and V is TRBV27; tentatively, D is TRBD1 (5 bases). Trimming removed 0 bases at V and 4 bases at J, with 21 bases between. The germline CDR1 and CDR2 sequences are MNHEY and SMNVEV (reference sequence). This CDR3 is built from 18 residues.

Worth noting for this clone: The junction shows a germline mismatch at one end, possibly a read error. The chain carries TRBV7-9 and TRBJ2-3, with 10 bases fitting TRBD1. Germline V gives CDR1 SEHNR, CDR2 FQNEAQ (reference sequence). The CDR3 is 15 amino acids. The CDR3 reads CASSLGDRGTYTQYF. The CDR3 nucleotides are TGTGCCAGCAGCTTAGGGGACAGGGGCACATATACGCAGTATTTT.

The chain combines TRBV18 with TRBJ2-1; 7 bases are shared with TRBD2. From germline, CDR1 is KGHSH and CDR2 LQKENI. The J segment lost 5 bases and the V segment lost 0 bases, leaving 10 bases of the junction unmatched. This CDR3 is 17 amino acids long. This CDR3 reads CASSPPVGGPTHNEQFF. CDR3 coding DNA: TGTGCCAGCTCACCACCGGTGGGAGGGCCAACCCACAATGAGCAGTTCTTC.

The chain has TRBV9 and TRBJ1-1; 7 nucleotides line up with TRBD1. The V and J ends lost 6 bases and 3 bases, in that order; junction bases with no gene match: 5. The CDR3 loop spans 13 amino acids. Germline V gives CDR1 SGDLS, CDR2 YYNGEE. CDR3 amino acids: CASTRDSYTEAFF. DNA for the CDR3: TGTGCCAGCACCCGGGACAGTTACACTGAAGCTTTCTTT.

This rearrangement joins TRBV5-6 to TRBJ2-7; 9 positions agree with TRBD2. The CDR3 has 15 residues. V shed 3 bases, J shed 4 bases, and the junction held 8 bases outside the gene matches. The germline gives CDR1 SGHDT, CDR2 YYEEEE. DNA of the CDR3: TGTGCCAGCAGCTCGCCTGAGCGGGAGGTTTACGAGCAGTACTTC. Its translation is CASSSPEREVYEQYF.

This clone has only one observation. The chain recombines TRBV19 with TRBJ2-7; 7 bases fit TRBD2. Per the germline V gene, CDR1 is LNHDA and CDR2 is SQIVND (reference sequence). V lost 4 bases to trimming and J lost 3 bases; unmatched junction nucleotides: 6. The CDR3 spans 14 residues. This chain's CDR3 is CASSKSGALYEQYF. In DNA form, the CDR3 reads TGTGCCAGTAGTAAAAGCGGGGCGCTCTACGAGCAGTACTTC.

V usage is TRBV13 and J usage is TRBJ1-1; 9 bases agree with TRBD1. The CDR3 consists of 15 residues. V lost 5 bases to trimming and J lost 0 bases; unmatched junction nucleotides: 4. CDR1 and CDR2 from the germline V gene are PRHDT and FYEKMQ (reference sequence). The CDR3 bases are TGTGCCAGCAGCGTCGACAGGGGGATGAACACTGAAGCTTTCTTT. It codes for CASSVDRGMNTEAFF.

This clone was seen only once. The chain joins TRBV10-2 to TRBJ2-2; TRBD2 agrees at 9 bases. Losses at the gene ends were 5 bases for V and 7 bases for J; bases not matched to a gene: 8. This CDR3 has 15 residues. The germline V gene has CDR1 WSHSY and CDR2 SAAADI. The CDR3 is CASSRKREEIGELFF. The CDR3, as DNA: TGCGCCAGCAGTCGAAAGCGGGAGGAGATCGGGGAGCTGTTTTTT.

This clone was picked up a small number of times. The V call is TRBV19, the J call TRBJ1-1; 7 bases fit TRBD1. CDR3 length: 14 amino acids. The germline V gene encodes CDR1 LNHDA and CDR2 SQIVND (reference sequence). V was clipped by 10 bases and J by 4 bases; unmatched bases: 12. Here the CDR3 reads CATMADRTSTEAFF. CDR3 sequence (DNA): TGTGCCACCATGGCGGACAGGACCAGCACTGAAGCTTTCTTT. Full variable domain (rest looked up from reference TRBV19 and TRBJ1-1): DGGITQSPKYLFRKEGQNVTLSCEQNLNHDAMYWYRQDPGQGLRLIYYSQIVNDFQKGDIAEGYSVSREKKESFPLTVTSAQKNPTAFYLCATMADRTSTEAFFGQGTRLTVV.

The J gene is TRBJ1-2, the V gene TRBV5-1; 7 bases are a match to TRBD1. With V trimmed by 0 bases and J by 2 bases, 4 bases remained unmatched. Germline CDR1 and CDR2: SGHRS and YFSETQ. The CDR3 extends over 15 amino acids. CDR3 nucleotide sequence: TGCGCCAGCAGCTTGGAGACAGGGAGAAACTATGGCTACACCTTC. Its translation is CASSLETGRNYGYTF.

The J gene is TRBJ2-5, the V gene TRBV27; 10 nucleotides agree with TRBD2. After removal of 8 bases from V and 2 bases from J, the junction contained 11 bases not matched to a gene. Germline V CDR1 and CDR2: MNHEY, SMNVEV (reference sequence). The CDR3 is made up of 16 amino acids. CDR3 in amino acids: CASSRKGTSEQETQYF. CDR3 DNA: TGTGCCAGCTCCCGTAAGGGGACTAGCGAACAAGAGACCCAGTACTTC.

This rearrangement joins TRBV7-9 to TRBJ2-2, with TRBD1 matching 7 bases. V was pared by 5 bases and J by 1 base, with 7 bases of the junction left unmatched. The V gene's germline CDR1 is SEHNR and CDR2 FQNEAQ (reference sequence). The CDR3 consists of 16 residues. The CDR3 loop is CASSPMTGRNTGELFF. DNA of the CDR3: TGTGCCAGCAGCCCAATGACAGGGCGGAACACCGGGGAGCTGTTTTTT.

The rearrangement links TRBV6-1 to TRBJ2-7, with 8 nucleotides matching TRBD1. V was pared by 2 bases and J by 4 bases, with 7 bases of the junction left unmatched. CDR1 MNHNS and CDR2 SASEGT come from the germline V gene. The CDR3 runs to 15 residues. In DNA form, the CDR3 reads TGTGCCAGCAGTGAAAAGGACAGGGCGGGTTACGAGCAGTACTTC. It specifies CASSEKDRAGYEQYF.